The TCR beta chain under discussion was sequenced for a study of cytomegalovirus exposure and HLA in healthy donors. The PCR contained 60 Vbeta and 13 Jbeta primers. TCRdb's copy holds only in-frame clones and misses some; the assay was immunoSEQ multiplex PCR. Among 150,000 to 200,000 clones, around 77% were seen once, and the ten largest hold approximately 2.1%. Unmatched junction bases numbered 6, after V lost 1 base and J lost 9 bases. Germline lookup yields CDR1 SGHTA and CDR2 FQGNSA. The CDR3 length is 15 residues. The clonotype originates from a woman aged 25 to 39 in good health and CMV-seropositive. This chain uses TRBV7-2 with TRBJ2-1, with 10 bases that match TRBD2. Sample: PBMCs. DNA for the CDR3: TGTGCCAGCAGCTTAGACAGCGGGGGGGCCGCTGAGCAGTTCTTC. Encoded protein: CASSLDSGGAAEQFF. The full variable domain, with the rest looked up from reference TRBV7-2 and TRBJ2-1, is GAGVSQSPSNKVTEKGKDVELRCDPISGHTALYWYRQSLGQGLEFLIYFQGNSAPDKSGLPSDRFSAERTGGSVSTLTIQRTQQEDSAVYLCASSLDSGGAAEQFFGPGTRLTVL.